The 7 T cell receptor beta chains reported below all come from one sample, sequenced in a study of CD8 T cells in ankylosing spondylitis. These receptors' targets are unknown. Study-level results: Ankylosing spondylitis blood appeared to be characterized by a TCR beta motif of eight or nine highly homologous variants.

Using its own MiXCR run on the 5' RACE reads, TCRdb lists one record per CDR3 protein. The data contain around 390,000 distinct CDR3 sequences, around 24% of them singletons. Sequencing input: blood, either unsorted or a sorted T cell fraction (not recorded which). Receptors were obtained from a male donor with ankylosing spondylitis.

This clonotype was found a few times. The limits of the CDR3 on the DNA are not certain, so only TCRdb's listed CDR3 is given. The V and J genes are TRBV15 and TRBJ1-1; TRBD1 is the table's D call, not checked against the DNA. The V gene's germline CDR1 is LNHNV and CDR2 YYDKDF (reference sequence). The CDR3 has 15 residues if both end residues are counted. The chain's CDR3 is CATSFGPGGRTEAFF.

This chain links TRBV4-1 with TRBJ2-3; TRBD2 matches 11 bases. Germline-derived CDR1 and CDR2 are MGHRA and YSYEKL. The CDR3 is 16 amino acids. With V trimmed by 3 bases and J by 8 bases, 10 bases remained unmatched. CDR3 DNA sequence: TGCGCCAGCAGCCAGCAACTAGCGGGGGCTCGGGGTACGCAGTATTTT. The encoded protein is CASSQQLAGARGTQYF.

With respect to this clonotype: Relative to the germline gene, one junction end is altered; a read error may explain this. The chain combines TRBV2 with TRBJ1-2, with 8 bases lining up with TRBD1. The CDR3 is 12 residues long. Looked up from germline, CDR1 is SNHLY and CDR2 is FYNNEI. In nucleotides, the CDR3 is TGTGCCAGCAGTTCTGGACAGGGCCCCGCGGCCTTC. Translating it yields CASSSGQGPAAF.

This clonotype appeared a few times. The chain links TRBV9 to TRBJ1-1, with unresolved D. Germline CDR1 SGDLS, CDR2 YYNGEE. V dropped 3 bases and J dropped 3 bases, with 6 bases sitting between them. The CDR3 runs 12 residues. CDR3 sequence: CASSGSDTEAFF. The CDR3 nucleotides read TGTGCCAGCAGCGGGTCGGACACTGAAGCTTTCTTT.

Only a few counts were recorded for this clonotype. The rearrangement joins TRBV9 to TRBJ2-3; no clear D. The CDR3 has 15 amino acids. Germline V gene data show CDR1 as SGDLS and CDR2 as YYNGEE. The germline V and J ends were trimmed by 2 bases and 1 base, with 11 bases remaining between them. The CDR3 region has the DNA TGTGCCAGCAGCGTGCTCTCCTCTGGCACAGATACGCAGTATTTT. Its translation: CASSVLSSGTDTQYF.

As DNA, the CDR3 is TGTGCCAGCAGTTACGCCAGGTTCTACGAGCAGTACTTC. The encoded protein is CASSYARFYEQYF. The V and J genes are TRBV6-2 or TRBV6-3 and TRBJ2-7, with D hard to call. V dropped 2 bases and J dropped 3 bases, with 8 bases sitting between them. This CDR3 is 13 amino acids long. Germline V gene sequence: CDR1 MNHEY, CDR2 SVGEGT.

The rearrangement links TRBV20-1 to TRBJ2-7; weak D call: TRBD2 (5 bases). Germline CDR1 is DFQATT and CDR2 is SNEGSKA (reference sequence). With 4 bases removed from V and 5 bases from J, the gap between germline ends came to 15 bases. The CDR3 sequence is 13 residues long. CDR3 sequence reads: CSANRGRSNEQYF. CDR3 bases: TGCAGTGCTAACCGGGGAAGGTCGAACGAGCAGTACTTC.